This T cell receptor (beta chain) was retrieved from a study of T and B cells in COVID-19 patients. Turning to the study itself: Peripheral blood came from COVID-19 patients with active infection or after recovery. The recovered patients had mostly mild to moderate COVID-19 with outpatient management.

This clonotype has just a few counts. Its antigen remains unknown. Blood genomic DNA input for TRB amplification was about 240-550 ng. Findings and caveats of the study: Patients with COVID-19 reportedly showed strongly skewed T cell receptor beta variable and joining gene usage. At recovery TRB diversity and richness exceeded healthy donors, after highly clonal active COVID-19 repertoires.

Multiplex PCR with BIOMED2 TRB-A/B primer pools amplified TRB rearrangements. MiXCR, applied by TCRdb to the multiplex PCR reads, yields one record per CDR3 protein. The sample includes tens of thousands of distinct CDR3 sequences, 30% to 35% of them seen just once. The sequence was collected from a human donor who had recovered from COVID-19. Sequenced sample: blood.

CDR3 protein: CASSLSTASTGELFF. The CDR3 nucleotides are TGTGCCAGCAGTTTATCCACAGCTTCCACCGGGGAGCTGTTTTTT. The rearrangement links TRBV28 to TRBJ2-2, with D hard to call. Trimming took off 1 base at V and 4 bases at J, with 10 bases between the two ends. CDR1 is MDHEN, CDR2 SYDVKM, per germline. The CDR3 runs 15 residues.